Below, 25 T cell receptor beta chains from the same sample are listed, as sequenced in a study of cytomegalovirus exposure and HLA in healthy donors. Researchers ran the PCR with 60 Vbeta and 13 Jbeta primers. Repertoires were generated with immunoSEQ multiplex PCR, while TCRdb's copy carries only in-frame clones and drops some. The table shows tens of thousands of clones, with around 78% occurring only once. The source material was PBMCs. Receptors originate from a man younger than 35 in good health and CMV-seropositive.

V and J are TRBV30 and TRBJ2-3; 9 positions agree with TRBD2. The CDR3 has 14 residues. V shed 2 bases, J shed 1 base, and the junction held 1 base outside the gene matches. Germline V gives CDR1 GTSNPN, CDR2 SVGIG (reference sequence). CDR3 nucleotide sequence: TGTGCCTGGAGTTTAGCGGGGGGCACAGATACGCAGTATTTT. Its protein is CAWSLAGGTDTQYF.

J is TRBJ1-1 and V is TRBV4-1; D may be TRBD1 (5 bases). V was cut by 1 base and J by 3 bases, with 6 bases left in between. CDR3 length: 13 amino acids. Germline lookup yields CDR1 MGHRA and CDR2 YSYEKL. The CDR3 nucleotides are TGCGCCAGCAGCCAAGTAGGGGACACTGAAGCTTTCTTT. As protein: CASSQVGDTEAFF.

Note on this clone: The sample holds other DNA sequences that translate to the same CDR3. This rearrangement joins TRBV6-5 to TRBJ1-1; 10 nucleotides match TRBD1. Germline V gene lookup returns CDR1 MNHEY and CDR2 SVGAGI. The CDR3 has 15 amino acids. The ends lost 0 bases at V and 8 bases at J; junction bases unmatched: 6. CDR3 DNA sequence: TGTGCCAGCAGTTACTCGAGGACAGGGGGTACCGAAGCTTTCTTT. This gives the protein CASSYSRTGGTEAFF.

This clone was counted between two and nine times. V is TRBV27 and J is TRBJ1-5; tentatively, D is TRBD1 (5 bases). Trimming cost V 2 bases and J 4 bases, with 9 bases left between them. The germline V gene has CDR1 MNHEY and CDR2 SMNVEV (reference sequence). The CDR3 runs 14 residues. CDR3 protein: CASSLQGANQPQHF. The CDR3 DNA sequence: TGTGCCAGCAGTTTACAGGGTGCTAATCAGCCCCAGCATTTT.

The chain joins TRBV4-2 to TRBJ2-5; TRBD2 agrees at 9 bases. This CDR3 comprises 16 residues. CDR1 is LGHNA, CDR2 YNFKEQ, per germline. Unmatched junction bases numbered 9, after V lost 4 bases and J lost 3 bases. The CDR3 coding sequence is TGTGCCAGCAGCCCGATGGGAGGCGGGGGGGAAGAGACCCAGTACTTC. It specifies CASSPMGGGGEETQYF.

V is TRBV5-4 and J is TRBJ2-1, with 10 nucleotides matching TRBD2. CDR1 is SGHNT and CDR2 is YYREEE in the germline V gene (reference sequence). The CDR3 spans 17 residues. Trimming took 4 bases from V and 2 from J; bases not matched to a gene: 9. As DNA, the CDR3 is TGTGCCAGCAGCCCTTTGACTAGCGGGCCCCCCTACAATGAGCAGTTCTTC. Encoded protein: CASSPLTSGPPYNEQFF.

This chain links TRBV7-2 with TRBJ2-3; TRBD1 aligns across 9 bases. J lost 5 bases, V lost 6 bases, and 12 bases had no gene match. From germline, CDR1 is SGHTA and CDR2 FQGNSA. This CDR3 contains 16 residues. In nucleotides, the CDR3 is TGTGCCAGCAGTCCGGGACAGGGTAAGGGACGAGATACGCAGTATTTT. This gives the protein CASSPGQGKGRDTQYF.

This clone was observed a handful of times. The V and J genes are TRBV5-4 and TRBJ1-2; TRBD1 matches 8 bases. Germline CDR1 is SGHNT and CDR2 is YYREEE (reference sequence). The V gene end was trimmed by 0 bases and the J gene end by 4 bases; junction bases not matched to a gene: 11. The CDR3 spans 17 residues. The CDR3 bases are TGTGCCAGCAGCTTGGGACAGGGGACGCAAGGGGGCTATGGCTACACCTTC. Its protein product is CASSLGQGTQGGYGYTF.

J is TRBJ1-1 and V is TRBV5-4; D might be TRBD1 (6 bases). The CDR3 has 13 amino acids. V was clipped by 3 bases and J by 1 base, with 7 bases between them. Germline CDR1 reads SGHNT; CDR2 reads YYREEE (reference sequence). CDR3 sequence (DNA): TGTGCCAGCAGCTGGACAGAGAACACTGAAGCTTTCTTT. Amino acid sequence: CASSWTENTEAFF. Complete variable domain (other parts from reference TRBV5-4 and TRBJ1-1): ETGVTQSPTHLIKTRGQQVTLRCSSQSGHNTVSWYQQALGQGPQFIFQYYREEENGRGNFPPRFSGLQFPNYSSELNVNALELDDSALYLCASSWTENTEAFFGQGTRLTVV.

The rearrangement uses TRBV13 and TRBJ2-2; TRBD1 matches 7 bases. There are 15 residues in the CDR3. V gave up 0 bases and J gave up 3 bases; unmatched junction bases: 1. Germline CDR1 is PRHDT and CDR2 is FYEKMQ (reference sequence). The CDR3 here is CASSLGQGYTGELFF. CDR3 coding DNA: TGTGCCAGCAGCTTAGGACAGGGGTACACCGGGGAGCTGTTTTTT. The whole variable domain, remainder taken from reference TRBV13 and TRBJ2-2, is AAGVIQSPRHLIKEKRETATLKCYPIPRHDTVYWYQQGPGQDPQFLISFYEKMQSDKGSIPDRFSAQQFSDYHSELNMSSLELGDSALYFCASSLGQGYTGELFFGEGSRLTVL.

As regards this clone: Other DNA sequences in this specimen translate into the identical CDR3. The genes are TRBV6-5 and TRBJ1-1; a possible D gene is TRBD1 (6 bases). CDR3 length: 12 amino acids. Germline CDR1 reads MNHEY; CDR2 reads SVGAGI. V lost 6 bases to trimming and J lost 11 bases, with 16 bases between them. This chain's CDR3 is CASSDPGQKAFF. The CDR3 region has the DNA TGTGCCAGCAGCGATCCGGGACAAAAGGCTTTCTTT.

The chain joins TRBV29-1 to TRBJ1-5; a weak D match, TRBD1 (5 bases). The germline CDR1 and CDR2 sequences are SQVTM and ANQGSEA. There are 14 residues in the CDR3. V gave up 4 bases and J gave up 5 bases, with 15 bases separating them. CDR3 sequence: CSVVDSAVDQPQHF. The DNA for the CDR3 is TGCAGCGTTGTAGACAGCGCCGTGGATCAGCCCCAGCATTTT. The full variable domain, completed using reference TRBV29-1 and TRBJ1-5, is SAVISQKPSRDICQRGTSLTIQCQVDSQVTMMFWYRQQPGQSLTLIATANQGSEATYESGFVIDKFPISRPNLTFSTLTVSNMSPEDSSIYLCSVVDSAVDQPQHFGDGTRLSIL.

The chain recombines TRBV28 with TRBJ2-1, with D hard to call. The CDR3 consists of 14 residues. V lost 4 bases, J lost 0 bases, and 7 bases lay in between. Per the germline V gene, CDR1 is MDHEN and CDR2 is SYDVKM. CDR3 residues: CASSWASSYNEQFF. CDR3 bases: TGTGCCAGCAGTTGGGCAAGCTCCTACAATGAGCAGTTCTTC.

V gene TRBV10-3 combines with J gene TRBJ2-2, with a weak D call TRBD1 (5 bases). Trimming removed 11 bases from V and 5 bases from J, with 18 bases in between. The CDR3 spans 14 residues. Germline V gene data show CDR1 as ENHRY and CDR2 as SYGVKD. The CDR3, as DNA: TGTGCCTACAAAGGGGCCGGGTCTACCGGGGAGCTGTTTTTT. This encodes CAYKGAGSTGELFF.

V gene TRBV6-5 combines with J gene TRBJ2-1, with 9 bases matching TRBD2. The CDR3 length is 16 residues. Germline assignment: CDR1 MNHEY and CDR2 SVGAGI. Trimming at V came to 0 bases and at J to 4 bases, leaving 4 bases not matched to a gene. In DNA, the CDR3 is TGTGCCAGCAGTTACTCTGGCGGGGGGGCTTACAATGAGCAGTTCTTC. Protein product: CASSYSGGGAYNEQFF.

The chain links TRBV30 to TRBJ2-7; possibly TRBD1 for D (5 bases). Trimming took 1 base from V and 0 from J, leaving 10 bases between them. The CDR3 is made up of 14 amino acids. Germline CDR1 GTSNPN, CDR2 SVGIG (reference sequence). The CDR3 region has the DNA TGTGCCTGGAGTGGACAGATTAGCTCCTACGAGCAGTACTTC. This sequence encodes CAWSGQISSYEQYF.

The rearrangement joins TRBV7-2 to TRBJ1-6; a weak D match, TRBD1 (5 bases). Trimming took 4 bases from V and 7 from J, leaving 11 bases between them. The CDR3 is 14 amino acids. Germline V lookup: CDR1 SGHTA, CDR2 FQGNSA. Here the CDR3 reads CASSSRQGNSPLHF. DNA of the CDR3: TGTGCCAGCAGCTCCCGGCAGGGCAATTCACCCCTCCACTTT. The full variable domain, in which reference TRBV7-2 and TRBJ1-6 provide the parts outside the CDR3, is GAGVSQSPSNKVTEKGKDVELRCDPISGHTALYWYRQSLGQGLEFLIYFQGNSAPDKSGLPSDRFSAERTGGSVSTLTIQRTQQEDSAVYLCASSSRQGNSPLHFGNGTRLTVT.

This chain links TRBV11-2 with TRBJ2-5; tentative D call: TRBD1 (6 bases). Trimming removed 6 bases at V and 1 base at J, with 15 bases between. The CDR3 loop spans 15 amino acids. Per germline, CDR1 SGHAT and CDR2 FQNNGV. CDR3 in DNA: TGTGCCAGCAGATCGACAAGGGGGAGCCAAGAGACCCAGTACTTC. As protein: CASRSTRGSQETQYF.

The chain employs TRBV6-1 and TRBJ1-1, with a possible D match to TRBD1 (5 bases). V gave up 2 bases and J gave up 1 base, with 5 bases separating them. CDR1 and CDR2 from the germline V gene are MNHNS and SASEGT. This CDR3 contains 13 residues. The CDR3 coding sequence is TGTGCCAGCAGTGAACAGGGGAACACTGAAGCTTTCTTT. It specifies CASSEQGNTEAFF.

The V call is TRBV27, the J call TRBJ1-5; 8 nucleotides agree with TRBD1. The CDR3 spans 15 residues. Trimming cost V 7 bases and J 1 base; bases outside gene matches: 6. Germline CDR1 is MNHEY and CDR2 is SMNVEV (reference sequence). The CDR3: CASTVTGGSNQPQHF. CDR3 DNA sequence: TGTGCCAGCACCGTTACAGGGGGAAGCAATCAGCCCCAGCATTTT.

CDR3 sequence: CASRGERETQYF. CDR3 bases: TGTGCCAGCAGGGGAGAGAGGGAGACCCAGTACTTC. The chain combines TRBV2 with TRBJ2-5; TRBD2 might be the D (5 bases). V gave up 6 bases and J gave up 5 bases, with 10 bases separating them. This CDR3 spans 12 amino acids. Germline loops: CDR1 SNHLY, CDR2 FYNNEI.

The chain has TRBV27 and TRBJ1-1; D unresolved. Germline CDR1 is MNHEY and CDR2 is SMNVEV (reference sequence). The length of the CDR3 is 13 residues. V lost 2 bases and J lost 8, with 12 bases in between. In nucleotides, the CDR3 is TGTGCCAGCAGTTTAACCGGGGTCTCGGAAGCTTTCTTT. It specifies CASSLTGVSEAFF.

The rearrangement uses TRBV6-5 and TRBJ1-1, with D possibly TRBD1 on 6 matching bases. V was pared by 2 bases and J by 2 bases, with 15 bases between. The CDR3 is 16 amino acids. Germline V gene lookup returns CDR1 MNHEY and CDR2 SVGAGI. The CDR3 sequence: CASSYQGLSLNTEAFF. Written as DNA, the CDR3 is TGTGCCAGCAGTTACCAGGGGCTTTCGCTTAACACTGAAGCTTTCTTT.

The V and J genes are TRBV9 and TRBJ1-2; a weak D match, TRBD1 (5 bases). The V gene lost 3 bases and the J gene lost 4 bases, with 7 bases spanning the gap. This CDR3 spans 12 amino acids. CDR1 and CDR2 from the germline V gene are SGDLS and YYNGEE. The CDR3 DNA reads as TGTGCCAGCAGCGCGGGGGGCTATGGCTACACCTTC. As protein: CASSAGGYGYTF.

The V gene is TRBV30, the J gene TRBJ1-2; TRBD1 might be the D (6 bases). Trimming left V 1 base short and J 3 bases short, with 15 bases between. The CDR3 runs to 15 residues. Germline CDR1 and CDR2: GTSNPN and SVGIG (reference sequence). For the CDR3, the DNA is TGTGCCTGGAGTGCCCACAGGGCGTTTCACTATGGCTACACCTTC. It encodes CAWSAHRAFHYGYTF.